This TCR beta chain appears in the sequencing data of a study of T cell clonality in common variable immunodeficiency. The study's findings and limits: Reportedly, TCR beta sequences from common variable immunodeficiency showed fewer deletions and N-nucleotide insertions.

This clone was detected only a few times. What it recognizes is unknown. Read sequence stops 3 residues before the CDR3 end, and the germline J gene provides the missing end. The CDR3 runs to 13 residues. V dropped 4 bases and J dropped 5; count of bases not matched to a gene: 4. Per the germline V gene, CDR1 is LNHDA and CDR2 is SQIVND (reference sequence). The repertoire was sequenced with immunoSEQ multiplex PCR; TCRdb's copy has only in-frame clones and lacks some. The sample yields 2,500 to 3,000 clones, without any singletons. Sequenced: peripheral blood mononuclear cells. The sequence was collected from a human donor with common variable immunodeficiency. The chain recombines TRBV19 with TRBJ2-5, with 7 bases aligning to TRBD2. CDR3 sequence reads: CASSNRLAETQYF. The DNA read from the CDR3 is TGTGCCAGTAGTAACCGACTAGCTGAGACC.